This T cell receptor beta chain was identified during a study of blood T cell repertoires in COVID-19 (dated by TCRdb to 2020 to 2022). Broadly, across the study: Samples from collaborators originated in the United States, Italy and Spain and spanned both the acute and convalescent phases of COVID-19. The prospective study material was composed of cDNA or gDNA derived from T cells, B-cell-depleted T cells, or PBMCs. The dataset comprised deeply sampled blood TCRbeta repertoires from subjects exposed to, actively infected with, or recovered from COVID-19. A freely available public database, intended as a resource for researchers studying the immune response to SARS-CoV-2, is where the repertoires were released. The samples were drawn from the first 160 participants of the ongoing ImmuneRACE study and from roughly 1,300 subjects provided by 6 global collaborators. Nearly every sample came with metadata listing a de-identified subject ID, COVID-19 status, age in years and sex. HLA class I and class II types, where available, came from metadata supplied by the sample provider rather than from assay-based typing.

Here is what the overall study found, with its caveats: The amount of clinical and demographic metadata varied by source and participant and was provided uncurated.

Each collaborating institution followed its own protocols to collect whole blood in K2EDTA tubes. For TCRbeta analysis, collaborators shipped samples as frozen whole blood, isolated PBMCs, or DNA extracted from either of those sample types. This clone was counted a few times. No antigen is known for it. Base qualities are not recorded, but no much larger clone differs from it by a single base. As encoded in the germline V gene (reference sequence), CDR1 is LNHDA while CDR2 is SQIVND. The CDR3 runs 13 residues from the cysteine to the phenylalanine. Here the CDR3 DNA is all that survives: 39 bases in frame from base 1. Relative to germline, V is 9 bases shorter and J is 9 bases shorter, with 18 bases between their ends. TCRbeta CDR3 regions were amplified from genomic DNA by means of the immunoSEQ Assay, a bias-controlled multiplex PCR. Turning to the authors' computational methods: The number of nucleated cells in each sample was estimated by amplification of reference gene primers within the assay. To quantify the absolute abundance of each unique TCRbeta CDR3 rearrangement, sequence reads were collapsed and filtered. Productive Simpson clonality was computed per sample as the square root of Simpson's diversity index over productive rearrangements. TCRdb re-hosts the immuneACCESS table, in-frame sequences only. Its copies lack some clones; in the studies checked, an unresolved V gene accounts for under half of them, and the cause for the rest is not known. D and trimming were read from the DNA, whereas the V and J calls and clone size are those reported in that table. Across this sample there are roughly 79,000 clones, with roughly 89% seen only once. The ten largest clonotypes hold roughly 4% of the sample.

Specimen: peripheral blood. The sequence links TRBV19 to TRBJ1-5, with no reliable assignment of the D segment. This clonotype was sampled from a man in his fifties or sixties with acute or convalescent COVID-19. The nucleotide sequence reads TGTGCCAGCTTAAGTTCCCAGGCCGGGCCCCAGCATTTT. Its product reads: CASLSSQAGPQHF. Full variable domain (CDR3 extended with the reference TRBV19 and TRBJ1-5 proteins): DGGITQSPKYLFRKEGQNVTLSCEQNLNHDAMYWYRQDPGQGLRLIYYSQIVNDFQKGDIAEGYSVSREKKESFPLTVTSAQKNPTAFYLCASLSSQAGPQHFGDGTRLSIL.